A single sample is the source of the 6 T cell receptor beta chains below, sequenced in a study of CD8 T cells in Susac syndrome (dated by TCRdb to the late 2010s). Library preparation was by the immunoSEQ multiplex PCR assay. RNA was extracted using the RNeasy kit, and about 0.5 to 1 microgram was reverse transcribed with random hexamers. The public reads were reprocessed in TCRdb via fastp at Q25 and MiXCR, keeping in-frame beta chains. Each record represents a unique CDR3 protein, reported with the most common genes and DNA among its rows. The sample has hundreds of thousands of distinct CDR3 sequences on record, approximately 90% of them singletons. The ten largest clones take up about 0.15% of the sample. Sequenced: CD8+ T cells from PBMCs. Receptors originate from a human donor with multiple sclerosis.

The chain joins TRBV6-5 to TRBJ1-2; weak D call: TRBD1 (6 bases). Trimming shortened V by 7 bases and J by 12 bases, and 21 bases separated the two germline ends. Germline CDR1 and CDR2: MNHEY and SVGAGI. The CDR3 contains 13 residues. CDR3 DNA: TGTGCCAGCAAGGGGATACAGGGAGGTCCGGACACCTTC. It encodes CASKGIQGGPDTF.

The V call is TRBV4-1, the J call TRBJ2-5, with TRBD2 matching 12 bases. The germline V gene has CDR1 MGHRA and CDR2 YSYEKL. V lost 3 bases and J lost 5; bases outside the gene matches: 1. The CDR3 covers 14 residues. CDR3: CASSHLAGGETQYF. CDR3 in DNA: TGCGCCAGCAGCCACCTAGCGGGAGGGGAGACCCAGTACTTC.

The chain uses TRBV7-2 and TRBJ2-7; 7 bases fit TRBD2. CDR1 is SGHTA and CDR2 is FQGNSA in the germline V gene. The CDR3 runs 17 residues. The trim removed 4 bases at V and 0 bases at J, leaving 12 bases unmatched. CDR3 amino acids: CASSSPSLGGSSYEQYF. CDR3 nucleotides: TGTGCCAGCAGCTCCCCTTCCCTCGGCGGGAGCTCCTACGAGCAGTACTTC.

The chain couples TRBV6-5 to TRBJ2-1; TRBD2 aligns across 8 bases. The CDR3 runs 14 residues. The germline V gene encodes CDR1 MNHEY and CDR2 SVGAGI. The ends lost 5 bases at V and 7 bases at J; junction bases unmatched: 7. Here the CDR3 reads CASSHLGGGNEQFF. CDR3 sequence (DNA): TGTGCCAGCAGTCACCTCGGGGGGGGTAATGAGCAGTTCTTC.

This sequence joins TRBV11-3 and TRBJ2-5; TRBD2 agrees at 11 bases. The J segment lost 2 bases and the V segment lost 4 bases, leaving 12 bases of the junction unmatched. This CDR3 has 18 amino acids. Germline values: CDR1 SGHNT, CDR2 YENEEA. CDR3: CASSSSPLTSGVQETQYF. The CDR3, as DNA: TGTGCCAGCAGCTCCTCTCCCCTGACTAGCGGGGTTCAAGAGACCCAGTACTTC.

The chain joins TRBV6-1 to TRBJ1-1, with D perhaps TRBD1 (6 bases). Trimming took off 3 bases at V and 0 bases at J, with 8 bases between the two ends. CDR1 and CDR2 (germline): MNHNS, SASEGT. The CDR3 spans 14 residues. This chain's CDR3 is CASSDRGMNTEAFF. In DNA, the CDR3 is TGTGCCAGCAGTGACAGGGGCATGAACACTGAAGCTTTCTTT.